What follows are 27 T cell receptor beta chains derived from one specimen sequenced in a study of blood T cell repertoires in COVID-19. Here immunoSEQ multiplex PCR was the method, and the copy in TCRdb shows in-frame clones only, minus some. The table has 200,000 to 250,000 clones, around nine tenths seen once. Source material: PBMCs or T cells enriched from blood (not recorded which). These receptors were taken from a woman aged 45-59 years who had recovered from COVID-19.

This clone was observed a single time. A read error is possible here, since a much larger clone lies one base away. V and J are TRBV5-5 and TRBJ1-5; D perhaps matches TRBD1 (5 bases). The CDR3 is 12 amino acids. V was shortened by 0 bases and J by 9 bases, with 7 bases between the two germline ends. Germline CDR1 reads SGHKS; CDR2 reads YYEKEE (reference sequence). Here the CDR3 DNA reads TGTGCCAGCAGCTTGGACGGGGGGCCCCAGCATTTT. Amino acid sequence: CASSLDGGPQHF.

The rearrangement joins TRBV19 to TRBJ2-5; 9 bases agree with TRBD1. Per germline, CDR1 LNHDA and CDR2 SQIVND (reference sequence). The CDR3 totals 18 residues. The V segment lost 5 bases and the J segment 4 bases; nucleotides outside the gene matches: 17. The CDR3 loop is CASSRPSTGQGKRETQYF. In DNA form, the CDR3 reads TGTGCCAGTAGTCGACCCAGTACGGGACAGGGAAAACGAGAGACCCAGTACTTC.

This chain joins TRBV7-9 and TRBJ2-7, with a tentative D call TRBD2 (5 bases). The germline V gene has CDR1 SEHNR and CDR2 FQNEAQ (reference sequence). The CDR3 sequence is 13 residues long. V gave up 7 bases and J gave up 3 bases, with 13 bases separating them. This chain's CDR3 is CASTGLRIYEQYF. The CDR3 DNA reads as TGTGCCAGCACAGGACTGCGCATCTACGAGCAGTACTTC.

The chain recombines TRBV13 with TRBJ1-1; D not resolved. This CDR3 is 12 amino acids long. Per germline, CDR1 PRHDT and CDR2 FYEKMQ (reference sequence). Trimming cost V 2 bases and J 7 bases, with 8 bases left between them. This CDR3 is CASSLPPDEAFF. DNA for the CDR3: TGTGCCAGCAGCTTACCGCCAGATGAAGCTTTCTTT.

The rearrangement links TRBV10-3 to TRBJ1-1; no clear D gene. Between the trimmed V and J ends, which lost 6 bases and 4 bases, there was a span of 15 bases. Germline-derived CDR1 and CDR2 are ENHRY and SYGVKD. This CDR3 is 14 amino acids long. The CDR3 region is CAIRRTESGTEAFF. CDR3 nucleotide sequence: TGTGCCATCAGACGGACTGAATCAGGCACTGAAGCTTTCTTT.

The chain combines TRBV30 with TRBJ2-2; D uncertain. From germline, CDR1 is GTSNPN and CDR2 SVGIG (reference sequence). The CDR3 runs to 12 residues. V lost 2 bases and J 7 bases, leaving 8 bases between the germline ends. The CDR3 here is CAWSRINGELFF. The CDR3 DNA reads as TGTGCCTGGAGTCGTATAAACGGGGAGCTGTTTTTT.

This clone was counted only a few times. This chain joins TRBV6-5 and TRBJ1-6; TRBD1 is a possible D gene (5 bases). CDR1 MNHEY and CDR2 SVGAGI come from the germline V gene. The V gene lost 6 bases and the J gene lost 0 bases, with 9 bases spanning the gap. This CDR3 is 15 amino acids long. The CDR3 DNA is TGTGCCAGCAGGCGACAGAGCTCCTATAATTCACCCCTCCACTTT. Translation gives CASRRQSSYNSPLHF.

The chain recombines TRBV2 with TRBJ2-2; TRBD2 matches at 7 bases. CDR3 length: 15 residues. Germline-derived CDR1 and CDR2 are SNHLY and FYNNEI. The trim removed 8 bases at V and 5 bases at J, leaving 11 bases unmatched. CDR3 DNA sequence: TGTGCCAGCCAGGGTCTAGCGGCATTGACCGGGGAGCTGTTTTTT. This sequence encodes CASQGLAALTGELFF.

This chain links TRBV6-2 or TRBV6-3 with TRBJ2-1, with 10 positions matching TRBD2. The CDR3 contains 16 residues. The V gene end was trimmed by 2 bases and the J gene end by 5 bases; junction bases not matched to a gene: 6. The germline V gene has CDR1 MNHEY and CDR2 SVGEGT. CDR3 amino acids: CASSYMGTSAHNEQFF. Written as DNA, the CDR3 is TGTGCCAGCAGTTACATGGGGACTAGCGCCCACAATGAGCAGTTCTTC.

This clone has a handful of counts. The rearrangement joins TRBV11-2 to TRBJ1-1; 9 nucleotides align to TRBD1. The CDR3 spans 16 residues. Trimming cost V 0 bases and J 6 bases; bases outside gene matches: 8. The germline CDR1 and CDR2 sequences are SGHAT and FQNNGV. CDR3 in amino acids: CASSLDVTGGNSEAFF. The CDR3 DNA sequence: TGTGCCAGCAGCTTAGATGTGACAGGGGGTAACTCTGAAGCTTTCTTT.

J is TRBJ2-7 and V is TRBV19; 10 bases are shared with TRBD1. J was trimmed by 6 bases and V by 4 bases; bases with no gene match: 9. Germline V gene sequence: CDR1 LNHDA, CDR2 SQIVND (reference sequence). The CDR3 has 15 amino acids. The CDR3 nucleotides are TGTGCCAGTAGTACCCGACAGGGGGCAAACGGCGAGCAGTACTTC. This translates into CASSTRQGANGEQYF.

This chain connects TRBV28 to TRBJ2-7, with 8 bases matching TRBD2. CDR3 size: 19 residues. V lost 4 bases to trimming and J lost 4 bases; unmatched junction nucleotides: 21. Per the germline V gene, CDR1 is MDHEN and CDR2 is SYDVKM. The CDR3 nucleotides are TGTGCCAGCAGTTCCGGGATGGGTACGGGAGGGCCCGGAAGGTACGAGCAGTACTTC. Protein: CASSSGMGTGGPGRYEQYF. The whole variable domain, remainder taken from reference TRBV28 and TRBJ2-7, is DVKVTQSSRYLVKRTGEKVFLECVQDMDHENMFWYRQDPGLGLRLIYFSYDVKMKEKGDIPEGYSVSREKKERFSLILESASTNQTSMYLCASSSGMGTGGPGRYEQYFGPGTRLTVT.

CDR3 region: CASSLEYAGAHGYTF. Written as DNA, the CDR3 is TGCGCCAGCAGCTTGGAGTACGCGGGGGCCCATGGCTACACCTTC. The J gene is TRBJ1-2, the V gene TRBV5-1; D perhaps matches TRBD1 (6 bases). The CDR3 contains 15 residues. The V end lost 0 bases, the J end lost 6 bases, and 15 bases lay between the germline ends. Germline lookup yields CDR1 SGHRS and CDR2 YFSETQ.

J is TRBJ2-7 and V is TRBV29-1; D is perhaps TRBD1 (7 bases). The CDR3 sequence is 13 residues long. The V end lost 4 bases, the J end lost 3 bases, and 13 bases lay between the germline ends. The germline V gene encodes CDR1 SQVTM and CDR2 ANQGSEA. The CDR3 is CSVAEGTDYEQYF. The CDR3 nucleotides read TGCAGCGTTGCGGAGGGGACAGACTACGAGCAGTACTTC.

The chain has TRBV6-1 and TRBJ1-2; no definite D call. Germline lookup yields CDR1 MNHNS and CDR2 SASEGT. Deletions cut 2 bases from V and 4 bases from J, with 8 bases between. The CDR3 contains 13 residues. The CDR3 DNA reads TGTGCCAGCAGTGAACGGTGGGCCTATGGCTACACCTTC. It translates to CASSERWAYGYTF.

V is TRBV9 and J is TRBJ1-1; 10 nucleotides align to TRBD1. The germline CDR1 and CDR2 sequences are SGDLS and YYNGEE. V gave up 3 bases and J gave up 8 bases; unmatched junction bases: 4. The CDR3 runs 13 residues. CDR3 in amino acids: CASSATGGDEAFF. The CDR3 DNA sequence: TGTGCCAGCAGCGCGACAGGGGGCGACGAAGCTTTCTTT.

This clone appeared a single time. The chain links TRBV7-9 to TRBJ2-1; D gene uncertain. The CDR3 length is 16 residues. Germline V lookup: CDR1 SEHNR, CDR2 FQNEAQ (reference sequence). V dropped 2 bases and J dropped 2 bases, with 13 bases sitting between them. CDR3 sequence reads: CASSLKNLYPYNEQFF. For the CDR3, the DNA is TGTGCCAGCAGCTTAAAAAACCTCTATCCCTACAATGAGCAGTTCTTC.

The V call is TRBV28, the J call TRBJ1-2; D remains unclear. The CDR3 loop spans 12 amino acids. V shed 4 bases and J shed 7 bases, with 10 bases lying between them. Germline CDR1 reads MDHEN; CDR2 reads SYDVKM. The CDR3 region has the DNA TGTGCCAGCAGTTGGGTGAGGAGTGGCTACACCTTC. Translating it yields CASSWVRSGYTF.

V gene TRBV13 combines with J gene TRBJ1-2, with TRBD1 matching 11 bases. Germline V gives CDR1 PRHDT, CDR2 FYEKMQ (reference sequence). J lost 3 bases, V lost 3 bases, and 3 bases had no gene match. There are 15 residues in the CDR3. This CDR3 is CASSLGQGGDYGYTF. CDR3 sequence (DNA): TGTGCCAGCAGCTTGGGACAGGGGGGAGACTATGGCTACACCTTC.

The rearrangement joins TRBV27 to TRBJ2-7, with 8 bases fitting TRBD1. This CDR3 has 14 residues. Looked up from germline, CDR1 is MNHEY and CDR2 is SMNVEV (reference sequence). V lost 6 bases and J lost 4; bases outside the gene matches: 8. The CDR3 DNA follows: TGTGCCAGCAGACCCGGGACAGGCCTTTACGAGCAGTACTTC. Amino acid sequence: CASRPGTGLYEQYF.

This chain joins TRBV6-5 and TRBJ1-6; D is possibly TRBD1 (6 bases). The germline gives CDR1 MNHEY, CDR2 SVGAGI. The V end lost 6 bases, the J end lost 7 bases, and 13 bases lay between the germline ends. The CDR3 has 14 amino acids. The CDR3 DNA sequence: TGTGCCAGCAGGAGGGACATACAGAATTCACCCCTCCACTTT. Amino acid sequence: CASRRDIQNSPLHF.

CDR3 sequence (DNA): TGTGCCAGCAGCTTATCCCTTACCGGGGAGCTGTTTTTT. Its protein is CASSLSLTGELFF. This sequence joins TRBV7-6 and TRBJ2-2; D call uncertain. Germline V gene lookup returns CDR1 SGHVS and CDR2 FNYEAQ. The CDR3 totals 13 residues. Trimming removed 2 bases from V and 5 bases from J, with 6 bases in between.

This chain connects TRBV6-5 to TRBJ1-5; no clear D gene. V lost 6 bases and J 0 bases, leaving 12 bases between the germline ends. This CDR3 has 15 residues. Germline V CDR1 and CDR2: MNHEY, SVGAGI. CDR3 coding DNA: TGTGCCAGCAGCCTACTAAAGGTTAGCAATCAGCCCCAGCATTTT. This translates into CASSLLKVSNQPQHF.

This chain joins TRBV28 and TRBJ1-3; the D is unclear. The CDR3 spans 14 residues. CDR1 is MDHEN, CDR2 SYDVKM, per germline. Between the trimmed V and J ends, which lost 6 bases and 3 bases, there was a span of 12 bases. CDR3 DNA sequence: TGTGCCAGCAGGGTTCCCGGGGTTGGAAACACCATATATTTT. Translating it yields CASRVPGVGNTIYF.

This rearrangement joins TRBV30 to TRBJ2-7; TRBD1 aligns across 9 bases. The junction had 4 bases not matched to a gene; V was cut back by 1 base and J by 12 bases. This CDR3 comprises 11 residues. The germline V gene has CDR1 GTSNPN and CDR2 SVGIG (reference sequence). In DNA, the CDR3 is TGTGCCTGGAGTGCCGGGACAGGGACGTACTTC. Translating gives CAWSAGTGTYF.

In DNA, the CDR3 is TGTGCCAGCAGCGTAGCGGGTAGCGGCGGGGCGTACAATGAGCAGTTCTTC. Amino acid sequence: CASSVAGSGGAYNEQFF. This rearrangement joins TRBV9 to TRBJ2-1; D perhaps matches TRBD2 (6 bases). V gave up 0 bases and J gave up 4 bases, with 17 bases separating them. CDR1 and CDR2 (germline): SGDLS, YYNGEE. The CDR3 totals 17 residues.

The chain couples TRBV6-6 to TRBJ1-2; D is undetermined. The germline gives CDR1 MNHNY, CDR2 SVGAGI (reference sequence). The V and J ends lost 5 bases and 14 bases respectively, with 12 bases between them. CDR3 length equals 10 residues. CDR3 coding DNA: TGTGCCAGCAGTGATGTGGGCTGGACCTTC. Its protein product is CASSDVGWTF.